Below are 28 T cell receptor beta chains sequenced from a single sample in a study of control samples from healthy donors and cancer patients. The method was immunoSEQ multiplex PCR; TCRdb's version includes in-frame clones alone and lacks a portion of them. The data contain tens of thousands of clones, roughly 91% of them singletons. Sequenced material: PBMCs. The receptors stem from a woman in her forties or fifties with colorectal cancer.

CDR3 loop: CASSVEGGFYGYTF. The DNA for the CDR3 is TGTGCCAGCAGCGTAGAGGGCGGATTCTATGGCTACACCTTC. V is TRBV9 and J is TRBJ1-2, with D hard to call. Germline V lookup: CDR1 SGDLS, CDR2 YYNGEE. Trimming removed 0 bases from V and 4 bases from J, with 10 bases in between. The CDR3 has 14 amino acids.

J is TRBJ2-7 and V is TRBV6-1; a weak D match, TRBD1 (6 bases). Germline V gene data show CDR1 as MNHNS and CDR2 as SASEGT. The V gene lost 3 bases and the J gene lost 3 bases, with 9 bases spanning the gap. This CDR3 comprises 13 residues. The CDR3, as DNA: TGTGCCAGCAGTGAGCAACAGGGCTACGAGCAGTACGTC. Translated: CASSEQQGYEQYV.

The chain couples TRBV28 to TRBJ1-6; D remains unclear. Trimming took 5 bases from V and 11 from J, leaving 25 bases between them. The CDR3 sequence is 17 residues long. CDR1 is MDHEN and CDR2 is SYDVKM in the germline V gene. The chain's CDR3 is CASSPDNRGTSVAPLHF. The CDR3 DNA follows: TGTGCCAGCAGTCCCGACAATCGGGGTACGAGCGTGGCACCCCTCCACTTT.

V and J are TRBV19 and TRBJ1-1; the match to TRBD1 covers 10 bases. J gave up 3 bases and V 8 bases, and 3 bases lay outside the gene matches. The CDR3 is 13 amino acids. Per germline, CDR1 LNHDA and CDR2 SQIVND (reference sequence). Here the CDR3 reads CASGTGADTEAFF. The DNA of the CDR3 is TGTGCCAGTGGGACAGGGGCTGACACTGAAGCTTTCTTT.

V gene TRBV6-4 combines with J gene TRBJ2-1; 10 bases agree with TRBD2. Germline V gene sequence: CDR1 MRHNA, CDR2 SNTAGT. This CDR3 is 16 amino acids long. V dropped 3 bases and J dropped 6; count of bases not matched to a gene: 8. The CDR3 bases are TGTGCCAGCAGTGAAAGAGCGGGGGGGCTTCTCAATGAGCAGTTCTTC. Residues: CASSERAGGLLNEQFF.

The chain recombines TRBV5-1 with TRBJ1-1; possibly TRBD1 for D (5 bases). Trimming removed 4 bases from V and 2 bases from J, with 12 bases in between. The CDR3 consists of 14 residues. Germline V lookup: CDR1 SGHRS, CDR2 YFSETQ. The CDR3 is CASSTGTGNTEAFF. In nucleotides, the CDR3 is TGCGCCAGCAGCACGGGGACGGGTAACACTGAAGCTTTCTTT.

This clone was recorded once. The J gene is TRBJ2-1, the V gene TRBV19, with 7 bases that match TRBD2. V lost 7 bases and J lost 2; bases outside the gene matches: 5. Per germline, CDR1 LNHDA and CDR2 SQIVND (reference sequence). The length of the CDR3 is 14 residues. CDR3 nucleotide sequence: TGTGCCAGTATGGGGGGGGGTGCCTACAATGAGCAGTTCTTC. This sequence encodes CASMGGGAYNEQFF.

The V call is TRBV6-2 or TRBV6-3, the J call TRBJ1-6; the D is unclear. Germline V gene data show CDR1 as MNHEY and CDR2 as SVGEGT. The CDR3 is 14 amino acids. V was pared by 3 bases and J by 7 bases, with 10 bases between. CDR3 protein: CASSYGRWNSPLHF. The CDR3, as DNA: TGTGCCAGCAGTTATGGACGGTGGAATTCACCCCTCCACTTT.

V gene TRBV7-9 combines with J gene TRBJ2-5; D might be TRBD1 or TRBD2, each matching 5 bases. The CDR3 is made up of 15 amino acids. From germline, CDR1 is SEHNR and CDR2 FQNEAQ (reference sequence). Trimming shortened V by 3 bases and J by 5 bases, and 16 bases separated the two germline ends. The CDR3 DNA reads TGTGCCAGCAGCTTTAGACAGCCGGGCGGGGAGACCCAGTACTTC. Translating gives CASSFRQPGGETQYF.

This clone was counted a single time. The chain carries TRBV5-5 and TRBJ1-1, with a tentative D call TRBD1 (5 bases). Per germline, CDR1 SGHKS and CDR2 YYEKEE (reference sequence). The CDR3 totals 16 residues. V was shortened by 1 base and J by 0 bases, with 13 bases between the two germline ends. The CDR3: CASSLYGAPLNTEAFF. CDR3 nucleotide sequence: TGTGCCAGCAGCTTGTACGGGGCGCCCCTGAACACTGAAGCTTTCTTT.

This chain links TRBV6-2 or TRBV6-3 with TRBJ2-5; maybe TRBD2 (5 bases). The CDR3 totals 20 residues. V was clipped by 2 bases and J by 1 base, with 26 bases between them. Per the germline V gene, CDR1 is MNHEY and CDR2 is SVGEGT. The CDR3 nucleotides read TGTGCCAGCAGTTACCTCCGAGAGAATCATGGAATCGGGGTCCAAGAGACCCAGTACTTC. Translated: CASSYLRENHGIGVQETQYF.

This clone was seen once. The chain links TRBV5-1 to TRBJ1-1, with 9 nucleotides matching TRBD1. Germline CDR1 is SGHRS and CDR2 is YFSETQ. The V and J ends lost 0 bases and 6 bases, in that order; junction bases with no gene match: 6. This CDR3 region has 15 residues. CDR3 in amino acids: CASSLGGQGRAEAFF. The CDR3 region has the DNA TGCGCCAGCAGCTTGGGGGGACAGGGAAGAGCTGAAGCTTTCTTT.

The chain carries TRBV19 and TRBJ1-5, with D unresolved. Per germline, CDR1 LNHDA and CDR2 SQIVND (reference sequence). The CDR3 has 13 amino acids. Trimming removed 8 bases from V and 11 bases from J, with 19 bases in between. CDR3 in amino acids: CASGADGPLSQHF. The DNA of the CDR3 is TGTGCCAGTGGCGCTGATGGTCCATTGTCCCAGCATTTT.

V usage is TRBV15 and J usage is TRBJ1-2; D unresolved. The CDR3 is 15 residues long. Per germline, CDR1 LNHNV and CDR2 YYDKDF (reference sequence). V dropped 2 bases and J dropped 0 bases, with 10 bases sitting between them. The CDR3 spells CATSRWREPNYGYTF. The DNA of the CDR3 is TGTGCCACCAGCAGATGGCGGGAACCTAACTATGGCTACACCTTC.

CDR3 bases: TGTGCCAGCAGTCGACAGTCCTACTATGGCTACACCTTC. It is translated as CASSRQSYYGYTF. The chain recombines TRBV12-3 or TRBV12-4 with TRBJ1-2, with D possibly matching TRBD1 (5 bases). CDR3 length equals 13 residues. The V end was cut by 5 bases, the J end by 3 bases, with 10 bases between.

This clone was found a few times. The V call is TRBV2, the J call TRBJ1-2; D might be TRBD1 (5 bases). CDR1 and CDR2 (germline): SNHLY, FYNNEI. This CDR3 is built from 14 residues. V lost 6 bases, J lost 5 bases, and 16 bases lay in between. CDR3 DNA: TGTGCCAGCAGGCCGGGACCTAGTGGATATGGCTACACCTTC. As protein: CASRPGPSGYGYTF.

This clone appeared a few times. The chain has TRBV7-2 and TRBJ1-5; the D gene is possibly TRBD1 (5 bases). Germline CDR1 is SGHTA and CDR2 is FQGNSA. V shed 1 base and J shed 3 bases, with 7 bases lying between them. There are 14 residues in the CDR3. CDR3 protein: CASSLGQLNQPQHF. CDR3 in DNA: TGTGCCAGCAGCTTAGGACAGCTCAATCAGCCCCAGCATTTT.

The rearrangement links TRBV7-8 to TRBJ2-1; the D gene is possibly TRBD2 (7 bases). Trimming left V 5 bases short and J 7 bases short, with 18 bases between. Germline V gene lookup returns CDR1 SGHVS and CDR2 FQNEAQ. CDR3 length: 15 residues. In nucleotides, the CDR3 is TGTGCCAGCAGCCCCAAGGGGAGGGGGTCGAATGAGCAGTTCTTC. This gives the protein CASSPKGRGSNEQFF.

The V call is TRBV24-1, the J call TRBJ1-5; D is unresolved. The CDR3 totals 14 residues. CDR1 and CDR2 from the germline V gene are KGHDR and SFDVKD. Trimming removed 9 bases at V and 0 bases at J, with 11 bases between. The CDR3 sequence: CATSGRGSNQPQHF. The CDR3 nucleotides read TGTGCCACCTCCGGACGGGGTAGCAATCAGCCCCAGCATTTT.

The CDR3 coding sequence is TGTGCCAGCAGCGTAAACCCCAACAGGGAGGGGGGTTTCTTT. Translating gives CASSVNPNREGGFF. The chain couples TRBV9 to TRBJ1-1; a weak D match, TRBD1 (6 bases). The CDR3 is made up of 14 amino acids. V lost 1 base, J lost 13 bases, and 20 bases lay in between. The V gene's germline CDR1 is SGDLS and CDR2 YYNGEE.

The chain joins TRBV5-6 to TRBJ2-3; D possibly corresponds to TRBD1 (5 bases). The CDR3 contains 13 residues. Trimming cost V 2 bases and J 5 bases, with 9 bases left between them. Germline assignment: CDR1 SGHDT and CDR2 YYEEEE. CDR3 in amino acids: CASSFTGEDTQYF. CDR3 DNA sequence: TGTGCCAGCAGCTTTACAGGAGAAGATACGCAGTATTTT.

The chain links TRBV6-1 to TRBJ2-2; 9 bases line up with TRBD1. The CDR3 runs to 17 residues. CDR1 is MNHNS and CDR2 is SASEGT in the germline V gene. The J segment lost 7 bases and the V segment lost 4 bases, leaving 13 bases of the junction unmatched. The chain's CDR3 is CASSAFGTGLFYGELFF. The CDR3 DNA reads TGTGCCAGCAGTGCCTTTGGGACAGGGCTTTTTTACGGGGAGCTGTTTTTT.

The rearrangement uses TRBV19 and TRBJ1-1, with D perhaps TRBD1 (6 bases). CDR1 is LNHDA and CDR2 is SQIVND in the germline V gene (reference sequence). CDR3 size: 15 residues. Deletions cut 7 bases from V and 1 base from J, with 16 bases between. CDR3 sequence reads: CASTEPGHRNTEAFF. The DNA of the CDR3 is TGTGCCAGTACTGAACCGGGACACCGGAACACTGAAGCTTTCTTT.

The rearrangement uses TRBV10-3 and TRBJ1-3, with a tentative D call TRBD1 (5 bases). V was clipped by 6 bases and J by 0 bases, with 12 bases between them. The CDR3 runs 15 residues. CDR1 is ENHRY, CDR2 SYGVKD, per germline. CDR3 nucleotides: TGTGCCATCAGGCGGGACGGTGGCTCTGGAAACACCATATATTTT. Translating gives CAIRRDGGSGNTIYF.

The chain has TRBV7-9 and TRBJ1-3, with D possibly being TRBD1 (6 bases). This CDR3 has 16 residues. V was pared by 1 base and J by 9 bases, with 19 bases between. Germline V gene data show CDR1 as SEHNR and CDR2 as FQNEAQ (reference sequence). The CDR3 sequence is CASSLEGGGLESTIYF. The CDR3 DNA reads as TGTGCCAGCAGCTTAGAAGGAGGGGGGCTTGAAAGCACCATATATTTT.

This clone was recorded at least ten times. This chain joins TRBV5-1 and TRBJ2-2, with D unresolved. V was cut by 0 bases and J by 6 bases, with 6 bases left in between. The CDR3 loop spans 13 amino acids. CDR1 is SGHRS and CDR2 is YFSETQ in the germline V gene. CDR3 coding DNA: TGCGCCAGCAGCTTGGTCGGCGCCGGGGAGCTGTTTTTT. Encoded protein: CASSLVGAGELFF.

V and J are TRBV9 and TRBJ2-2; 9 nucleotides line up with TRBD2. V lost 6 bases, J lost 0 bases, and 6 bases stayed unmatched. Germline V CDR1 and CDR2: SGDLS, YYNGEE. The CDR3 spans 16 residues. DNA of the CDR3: TGTGCCAGCAACCCTAGCGGGACAACGAACACCGGGGAGCTGTTTTTT. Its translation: CASNPSGTTNTGELFF. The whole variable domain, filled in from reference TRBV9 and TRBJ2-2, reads DSGVTQTPKHLITATGQRVTLRCSPRSGDLSVYWYQQSLDQGLQFLIQYYNGEERAKGNILERFSAQQFPDLHSELNLSSLELGDSALYFCASNPSGTTNTGELFFGEGSRLTVL.

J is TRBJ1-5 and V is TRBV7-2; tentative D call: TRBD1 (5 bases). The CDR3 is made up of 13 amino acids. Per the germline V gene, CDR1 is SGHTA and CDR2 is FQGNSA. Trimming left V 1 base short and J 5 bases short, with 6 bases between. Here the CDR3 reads CASSLGGDQPQHF. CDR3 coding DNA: TGTGCCAGCAGCTTAGGAGGGGATCAGCCCCAGCATTTT.